One T cell receptor beta chain is described in this entry. This entry comes from a study of blood T cell repertoires in COVID-19. This CDR3 is 14 amino acids long. V lost 7 bases, J lost 4 bases, and 14 bases lay in between. Germline V lookup: CDR1 SGHAT, CDR2 FQDESV (reference sequence). As originally analysed: How many nucleated cells were present was estimated from reference gene primer amplification. Produced via immunoSEQ multiplex PCR; TCRdb's table is partial and in-frame only. D and trimming come from the DNA, and the V and J calls and clone size come from that table. The data contain 150,000 to 200,000 clones, about three quarters of them singletons.

The sequenced sample was peripheral blood. The sequence was collected from a man aged 60 to 69 with acute or convalescent COVID-19. The chain joins TRBV11-1 to TRBJ2-1; D possibly corresponds to TRBD2 (6 bases). The CDR3, as DNA: TGTGCCAGCACCTCGGGACTGGGTTACAATGAGCAGTTCTTC. Translated, it gives CASTSGLGYNEQFF.